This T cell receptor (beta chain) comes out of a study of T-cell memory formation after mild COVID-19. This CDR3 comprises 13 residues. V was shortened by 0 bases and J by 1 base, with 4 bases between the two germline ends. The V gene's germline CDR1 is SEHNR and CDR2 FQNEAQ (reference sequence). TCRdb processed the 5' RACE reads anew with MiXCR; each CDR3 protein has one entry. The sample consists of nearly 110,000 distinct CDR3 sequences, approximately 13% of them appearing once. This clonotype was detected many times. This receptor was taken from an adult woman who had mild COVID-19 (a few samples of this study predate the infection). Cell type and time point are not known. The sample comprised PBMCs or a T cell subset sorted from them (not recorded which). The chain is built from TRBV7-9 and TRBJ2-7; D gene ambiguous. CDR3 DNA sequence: TGTGCCAGCAGCTTAGCGCAATCCTACGAGCAGTACTTC. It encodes CASSLAQSYEQYF.